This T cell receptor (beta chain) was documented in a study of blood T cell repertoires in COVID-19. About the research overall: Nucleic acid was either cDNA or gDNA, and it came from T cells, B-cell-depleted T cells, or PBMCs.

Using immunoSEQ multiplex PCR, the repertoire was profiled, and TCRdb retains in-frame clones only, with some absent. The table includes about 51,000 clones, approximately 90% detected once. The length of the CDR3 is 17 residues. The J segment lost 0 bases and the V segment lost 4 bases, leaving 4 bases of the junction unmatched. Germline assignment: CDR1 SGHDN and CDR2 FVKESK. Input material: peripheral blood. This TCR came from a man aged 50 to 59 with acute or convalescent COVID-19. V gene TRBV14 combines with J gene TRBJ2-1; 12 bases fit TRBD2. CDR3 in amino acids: CASSRLTSGGSYNEQFF. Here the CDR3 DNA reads TGTGCCAGCAGCCGTTTGACTAGCGGGGGCTCCTACAATGAGCAGTTCTTC.